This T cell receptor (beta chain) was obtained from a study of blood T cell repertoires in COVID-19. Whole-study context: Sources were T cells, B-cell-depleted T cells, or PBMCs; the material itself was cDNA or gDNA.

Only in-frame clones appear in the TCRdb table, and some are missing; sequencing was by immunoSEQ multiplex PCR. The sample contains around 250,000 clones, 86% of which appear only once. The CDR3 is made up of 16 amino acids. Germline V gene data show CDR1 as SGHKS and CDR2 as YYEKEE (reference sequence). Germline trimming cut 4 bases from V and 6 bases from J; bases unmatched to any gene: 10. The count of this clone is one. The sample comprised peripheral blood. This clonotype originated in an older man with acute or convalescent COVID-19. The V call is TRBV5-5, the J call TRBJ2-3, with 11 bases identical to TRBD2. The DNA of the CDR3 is TGTGCCAGCAGCCGGATACTAGCGGGGGCCTCCGATACGCAGTATTTT. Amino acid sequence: CASSRILAGASDTQYF.